Here is one TCR beta chain with its context. Its antigen is not known. This sample stems from a study of cytomegalovirus exposure and HLA in healthy donors. Overall study findings and caveats: Some highly shared sequence variants likely arose as a pipeline artifact. Donors belonging to an Asian-associated ancestry cluster reportedly showed fewer N-insertions in productive TCRs than the approximately 670-donor mean, according to what a later analysis found.

Primers included in the PCR were 60 Vbeta and 13 Jbeta primers. Method: immunoSEQ multiplex PCR; TCRdb's copy keeps in-frame clones and lacks some. The data contain about 180,000 clones, roughly 80% of them singletons. V dropped 7 bases and J dropped 2; count of bases not matched to a gene: 5. Per germline, CDR1 SGHNT and CDR2 YYREEE (reference sequence). This CDR3 has 14 amino acids. Healthy bone marrow donors made up the cohort. Sequenced sample: PBMCs. The TCR comes from a man in his forties in good health and CMV-seronegative. This chain links TRBV5-4 with TRBJ2-3; 9 nucleotides agree with TRBD2. Here the CDR3 reads CASAGGGYTDTQYF. The CDR3 DNA follows: TGTGCCAGCGCGGGAGGGGGGTACACAGATACGCAGTATTTT.